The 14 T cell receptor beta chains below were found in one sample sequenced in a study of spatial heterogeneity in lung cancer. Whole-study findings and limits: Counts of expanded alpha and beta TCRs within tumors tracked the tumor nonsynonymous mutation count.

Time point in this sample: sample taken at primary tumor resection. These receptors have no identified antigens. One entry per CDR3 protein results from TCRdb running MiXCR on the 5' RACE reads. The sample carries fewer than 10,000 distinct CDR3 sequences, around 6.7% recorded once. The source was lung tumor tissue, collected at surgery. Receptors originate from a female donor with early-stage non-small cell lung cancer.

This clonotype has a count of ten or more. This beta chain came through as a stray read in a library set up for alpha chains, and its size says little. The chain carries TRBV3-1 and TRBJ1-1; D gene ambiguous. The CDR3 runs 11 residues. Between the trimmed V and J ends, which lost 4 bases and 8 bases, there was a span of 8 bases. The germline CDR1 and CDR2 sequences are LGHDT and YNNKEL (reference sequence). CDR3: CASSLSEEAFF. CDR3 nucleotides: TGTGCCAGCAGCCTCTCGGAAGAAGCTTTCTTT. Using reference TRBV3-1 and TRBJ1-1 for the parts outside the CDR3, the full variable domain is DTAVSQTPKYLVTQMGNDKSIKCEQNLGHDTMYWYKQDSKKFLKIMFSYNNKELIINETVPNRFSPKSPDKAHLNLHINSLELGDSAVYFCASSLSEEAFFGQGTRLTVV.

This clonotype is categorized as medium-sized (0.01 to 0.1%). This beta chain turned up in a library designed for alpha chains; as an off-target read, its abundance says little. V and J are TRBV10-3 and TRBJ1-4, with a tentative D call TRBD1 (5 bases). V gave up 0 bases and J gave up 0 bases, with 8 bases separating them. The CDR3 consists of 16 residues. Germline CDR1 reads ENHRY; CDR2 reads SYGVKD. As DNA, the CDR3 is TGTGCCATCAGTGAGTCCAGGGACGCAACTAATGAAAAACTGTTTTTT. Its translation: CAISESRDATNEKLFF.

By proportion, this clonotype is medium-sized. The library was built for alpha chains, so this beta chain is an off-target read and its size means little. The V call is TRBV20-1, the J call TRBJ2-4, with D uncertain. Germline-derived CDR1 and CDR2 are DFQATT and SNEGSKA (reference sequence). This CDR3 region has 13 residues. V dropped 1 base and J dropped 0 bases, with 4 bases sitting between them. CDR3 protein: CSARVPAKNIQYF. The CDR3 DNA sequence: TGCAGTGCTAGAGTGCCAGCCAAAAACATTCAGTACTTC.

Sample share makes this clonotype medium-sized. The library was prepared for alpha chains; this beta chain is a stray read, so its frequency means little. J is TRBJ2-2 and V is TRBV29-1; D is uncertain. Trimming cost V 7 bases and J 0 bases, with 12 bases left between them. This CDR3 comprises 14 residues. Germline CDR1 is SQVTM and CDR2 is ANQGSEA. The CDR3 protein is CSAHLVANTGELFF. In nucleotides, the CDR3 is TGCAGCGCGCACCTAGTCGCGAACACCGGGGAGCTGTTTTTT.

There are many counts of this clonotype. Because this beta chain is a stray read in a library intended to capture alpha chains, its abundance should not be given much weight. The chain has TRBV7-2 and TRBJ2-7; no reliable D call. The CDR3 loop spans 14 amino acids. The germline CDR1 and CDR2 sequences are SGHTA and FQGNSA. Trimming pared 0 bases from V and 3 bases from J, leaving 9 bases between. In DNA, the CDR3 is TGTGCCAGCAGCTTAGCAGATAATTACTACGAGCAGTACTTC. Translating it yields CASSLADNYYEQYF.

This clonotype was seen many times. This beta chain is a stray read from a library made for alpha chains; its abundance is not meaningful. CDR3: CSVEVNSGSEAFF. CDR3 DNA: TGCAGCGTTGAAGTGAATTCCGGGTCTGAAGCTTTCTTT. V and J are TRBV29-1 and TRBJ1-1; no definite D call. Germline CDR1 reads SQVTM; CDR2 reads ANQGSEA. V was cut by 1 base and J by 6 bases, with 12 bases left in between. The length of the CDR3 is 13 residues.

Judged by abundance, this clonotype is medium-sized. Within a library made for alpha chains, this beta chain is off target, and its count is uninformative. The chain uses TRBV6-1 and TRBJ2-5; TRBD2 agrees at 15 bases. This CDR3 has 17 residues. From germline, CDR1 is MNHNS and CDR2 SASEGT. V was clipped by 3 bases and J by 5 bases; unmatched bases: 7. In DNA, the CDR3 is TGTGCCAGCAGTGAGTCCCGGGGACTAGCGGGAGGTGAGACCCAGTACTTC. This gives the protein CASSESRGLAGGETQYF.

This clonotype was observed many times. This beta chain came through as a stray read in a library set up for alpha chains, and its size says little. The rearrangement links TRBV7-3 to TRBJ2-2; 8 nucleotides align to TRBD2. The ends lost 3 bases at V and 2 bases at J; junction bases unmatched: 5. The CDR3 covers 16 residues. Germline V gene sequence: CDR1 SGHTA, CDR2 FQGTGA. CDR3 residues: CASSFRTSGNTGELFF. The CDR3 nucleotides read TGTGCCAGCAGCTTTCGTACTAGCGGCAACACCGGGGAGCTGTTTTTT.

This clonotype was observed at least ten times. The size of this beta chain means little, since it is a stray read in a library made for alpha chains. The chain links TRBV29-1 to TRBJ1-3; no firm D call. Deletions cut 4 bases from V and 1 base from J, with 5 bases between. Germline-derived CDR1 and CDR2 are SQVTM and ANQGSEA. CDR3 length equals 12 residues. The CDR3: CSVVPSGNTIYF. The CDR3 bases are TGCAGCGTTGTCCCTTCTGGAAACACCATATATTTT.

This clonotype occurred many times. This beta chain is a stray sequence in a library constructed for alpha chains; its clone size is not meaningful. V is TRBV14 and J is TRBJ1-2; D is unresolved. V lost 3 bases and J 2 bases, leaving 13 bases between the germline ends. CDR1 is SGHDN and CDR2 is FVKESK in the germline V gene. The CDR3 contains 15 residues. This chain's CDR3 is CASSQYKAGNYGYTF. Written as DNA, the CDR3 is TGTGCCAGCAGCCAGTATAAGGCAGGAAACTATGGCTACACCTTC.

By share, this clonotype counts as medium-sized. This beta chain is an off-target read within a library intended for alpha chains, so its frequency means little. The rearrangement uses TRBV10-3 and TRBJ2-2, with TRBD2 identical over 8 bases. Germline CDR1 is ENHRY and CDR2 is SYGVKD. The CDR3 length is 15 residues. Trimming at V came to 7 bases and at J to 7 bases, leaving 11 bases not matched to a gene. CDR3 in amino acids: CAIKDSGTSGGELFF. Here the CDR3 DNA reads TGTGCCATCAAAGATAGCGGGACTTCGGGCGGGGAGCTGTTTTTT.

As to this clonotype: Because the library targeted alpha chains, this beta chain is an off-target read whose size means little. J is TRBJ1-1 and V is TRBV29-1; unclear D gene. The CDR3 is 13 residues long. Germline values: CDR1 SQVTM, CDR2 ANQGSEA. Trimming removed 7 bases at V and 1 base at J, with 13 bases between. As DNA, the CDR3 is TGCAGCGGGGCTATCGATTCGAACACTGAAGCTTTCTTT. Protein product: CSGAIDSNTEAFF. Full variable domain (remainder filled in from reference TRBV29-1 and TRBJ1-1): SAVISQKPSRDICQRGTSLTIQCQVDSQVTMMFWYRQQPGQSLTLIATANQGSEATYESGFVIDKFPISRPNLTFSTLTVSNMSPEDSSIYLCSGAIDSNTEAFFGQGTRLTVV.

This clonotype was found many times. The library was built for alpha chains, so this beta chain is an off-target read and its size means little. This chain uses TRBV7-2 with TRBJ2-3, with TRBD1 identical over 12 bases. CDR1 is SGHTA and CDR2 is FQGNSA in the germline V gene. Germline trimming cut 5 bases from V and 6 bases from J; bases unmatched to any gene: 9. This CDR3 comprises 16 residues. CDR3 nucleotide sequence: TGTGCCAGCAGCCCTAGGGGGACAGGGGGCCGGGATACGCAGTATTTT. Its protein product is CASSPRGTGGRDTQYF.

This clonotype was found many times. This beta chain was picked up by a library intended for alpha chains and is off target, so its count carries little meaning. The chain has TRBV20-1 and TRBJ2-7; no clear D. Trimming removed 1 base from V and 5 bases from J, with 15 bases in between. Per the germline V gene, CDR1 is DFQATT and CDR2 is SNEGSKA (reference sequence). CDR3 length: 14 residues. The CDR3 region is CSARGSGVDHEQYF. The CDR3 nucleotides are TGCAGTGCTAGAGGGTCTGGGGTGGATCACGAGCAGTACTTC.